This entry lists 27 T cell receptor beta chains sequenced from one sample in a study of blood T cell repertoires in COVID-19. Sequencing used immunoSEQ multiplex PCR; TCRdb keeps in-frame clones, though not all of them. Seen here are approximately 270,000 clones, about 85% observed once, and the top ten hold 3%. Source material: peripheral blood. The origin of the receptors is a man between 18 and 35 years old with active or convalescent COVID-19.

This sequence joins TRBV24-1 and TRBJ2-5, with 7 bases aligning to TRBD1. This CDR3 is built from 15 residues. In germline, CDR1 is KGHDR, CDR2 SFDVKD. The V segment lost 9 bases and the J segment 4 bases; nucleotides outside the gene matches: 13. The CDR3 reads CATGRGQSAGETQYF. Written as DNA, the CDR3 is TGTGCCACCGGCAGGGGACAGAGCGCGGGAGAGACCCAGTACTTC.

V gene TRBV28 combines with J gene TRBJ1-2; D is ambiguous. The germline V and J ends were trimmed by 2 bases and 4 bases, with 11 bases remaining between them. CDR3 length: 14 residues. CDR1 is MDHEN and CDR2 is SYDVKM in the germline V gene. CDR3 region: CASSLGGSGYGYTF. The CDR3 coding sequence is TGTGCCAGCAGTTTAGGAGGATCGGGCTATGGCTACACCTTC.

The rearrangement links TRBV4-3 to TRBJ2-5; 13 positions agree with TRBD2. The length of the CDR3 is 17 residues. Germline CDR1 and CDR2: LGHNA and YSLEER. Unmatched junction bases numbered 8, after V lost 3 bases and J lost 4 bases. CDR3 sequence reads: CASSQELAGGPGETQYF. The CDR3 DNA follows: TGCGCCAGCAGCCAGGAACTAGCGGGAGGGCCAGGAGAGACCCAGTACTTC.

The genes are TRBV3-1 (or the pseudogene TRBV3-2) and TRBJ2-3; 7 nucleotides agree with TRBD2. From germline, CDR1 is LGHDT and CDR2 YNNKEL (reference sequence). This CDR3 contains 13 residues. J was trimmed by 5 bases and V by 4 bases; bases with no gene match: 3. The CDR3 nucleotides are TGTGCCAGCAGCCGGGAGGGAGTAGATACGCAGTATTTT. It codes for CASSREGVDTQYF.

This clone has more than one count but fewer than ten. This sequence joins TRBV3-1 (or the pseudogene TRBV3-2) and TRBJ1-1, with TRBD1 matching 7 bases. V lost 4 bases to trimming and J lost 4 bases; unmatched junction nucleotides: 12. CDR3 length: 16 residues. Germline CDR1 reads LGHDT; CDR2 reads YNNKEL (reference sequence). The CDR3 reads CASSPFFEGAGTEAFF. Written as DNA, the CDR3 is TGTGCCAGCAGCCCCTTTTTCGAGGGGGCCGGCACTGAAGCTTTCTTT.

The V call is TRBV7-2, the J call TRBJ2-2, with D possibly being TRBD2 (6 bases). V lost 5 bases and J lost 1, with 14 bases in between. The CDR3 length is 16 residues. Looked up from germline, CDR1 is SGHTA and CDR2 is FQGNSA. Here the CDR3 reads CASSPQAGWNTGELFF. DNA for the CDR3: TGTGCCAGCAGCCCACAGGCGGGGTGGAACACCGGGGAGCTGTTTTTT.

V usage is TRBV28 and J usage is TRBJ1-1; D is perhaps TRBD1 (6 bases). This CDR3 has 15 residues. Germline lookup yields CDR1 MDHEN and CDR2 SYDVKM. Trimming took 4 bases from V and 2 from J, leaving 14 bases between them. The CDR3 protein is CASSSSQGFNTEAFF. In DNA, the CDR3 is TGTGCCAGCAGTTCGTCACAGGGATTCAACACTGAAGCTTTCTTT.

This clone was counted between two and nine times. The V and J genes are TRBV9 and TRBJ1-6; possibly TRBD1 for D (5 bases). CDR1 and CDR2 (germline): SGDLS, YYNGEE. The V end was cut by 3 bases, the J end by 5 bases, with 15 bases between. The CDR3 consists of 16 residues. Here the CDR3 reads CASSARGGTNNSPLHF. The CDR3 nucleotides are TGTGCCAGCAGCGCTCGTGGGGGGACGAATAATTCACCCCTCCACTTT.

The chain combines TRBV3-1 (or the pseudogene TRBV3-2) with TRBJ2-1, with D possibly TRBD2 on 6 matching bases. V shed 5 bases and J shed 14 bases, with 16 bases lying between them. Germline CDR1 and CDR2: LGHDT and YNNKEL (reference sequence). The CDR3 length is 12 residues. The CDR3 region is CASSEGRPRKFF. The CDR3 region has the DNA TGTGCCAGCAGCGAAGGGAGGCCCCGTAAGTTCTTC.

The CDR3 protein is CASKRTGTISPLHF. The CDR3 DNA reads as TGTGCCAGCAAAAGGACAGGGACAATTTCACCCCTCCACTTT. V is TRBV6-5 and J is TRBJ1-6, with TRBD1 identical over 8 bases. This CDR3 has 14 amino acids. CDR1 is MNHEY and CDR2 is SVGAGI in the germline V gene. The V segment lost 7 bases and the J segment 9 bases; nucleotides outside the gene matches: 8.

The gene calls are TRBV28 and TRBJ2-7, with D maybe TRBD2 (5 bases). Germline CDR1 MDHEN, CDR2 SYDVKM. The CDR3 is made up of 12 amino acids. The ends were cut back, 7 bases at V and 6 bases at J, with 13 bases in the middle. The CDR3 sequence: CASTRVSVEQYF. Here the CDR3 DNA reads TGTGCCAGCACGAGGGTCTCGGTCGAGCAGTACTTC.

V is TRBV7-3 and J is TRBJ2-5, with a weak D call TRBD1 (5 bases). Trimming left V 6 bases short and J 5 bases short, with 13 bases between. This CDR3 has 13 residues. CDR1 SGHTA and CDR2 FQGTGA come from the germline V gene. The CDR3 DNA sequence: TGTGCCAGCAGTTCAGGGTTGTGGGAGACCCAGTACTTC. Translation gives CASSSGLWETQYF.

The chain is built from TRBV7-9 and TRBJ1-6; D possibly corresponds to TRBD1 (5 bases). The CDR3 spans 15 residues. The germline V gene encodes CDR1 SEHNR and CDR2 FQNEAQ (reference sequence). Trimming stripped 2 bases from V and 8 bases from J, with 13 bases between. The CDR3 DNA sequence: TGTGCCAGCAGCTTACAGCAGGGAGGTGATTCACCCCTCCACTTT. Its protein product is CASSLQQGGDSPLHF.

V usage is TRBV19 and J usage is TRBJ2-1; D remains unclear. This CDR3 has 17 amino acids. Germline V gene lookup returns CDR1 LNHDA and CDR2 SQIVND (reference sequence). V lost 0 bases to trimming and J lost 0 bases, with 12 bases between them. The CDR3 loop reads CASSIEASHSSYNEQFF. The CDR3 DNA is TGTGCCAGTAGTATAGAAGCCTCTCATAGCTCCTACAATGAGCAGTTCTTC.

The chain recombines TRBV7-9 with TRBJ1-5; D gene unclear. The CDR3 extends over 12 amino acids. CDR1 SEHNR and CDR2 FQNEAQ come from the germline V gene (reference sequence). V dropped 6 bases and J dropped 2 bases, with 5 bases sitting between them. The CDR3 DNA sequence: TGTGCCAGCAGACTGGGCAATCAGCCCCAGCATTTT. This translates into CASRLGNQPQHF.

This chain uses TRBV3-1 (or the pseudogene TRBV3-2) with TRBJ1-5; TRBD1 matches at 8 bases. The germline CDR1 and CDR2 sequences are LGHDT and YNNKEL (reference sequence). The CDR3 runs 15 residues. Trimming at V came to 2 bases and at J to 2 bases, leaving 2 bases not matched to a gene. The CDR3 sequence is CASSQQGQGNQPQHF. In DNA, the CDR3 is TGTGCCAGCAGCCAACAGGGACAGGGCAATCAGCCCCAGCATTTT.

This chain uses TRBV5-4 with TRBJ2-1; possible D gene TRBD2, 7 bases. Trimming stripped 4 bases from V and 0 bases from J, with 23 bases between. This CDR3 has 19 residues. Per the germline V gene, CDR1 is SGHNT and CDR2 is YYREEE (reference sequence). In DNA form, the CDR3 reads TGTGCCAGCAGCAGCCGGGGACTAAATAGGGGGAGCTCCTACAATGAGCAGTTCTTC. Protein: CASSSRGLNRGSSYNEQFF.

This chain connects TRBV28 to TRBJ2-2; 11 bases match TRBD1. The length of the CDR3 is 17 residues. The ends lost 5 bases at V and 4 bases at J; junction bases unmatched: 9. Germline loops: CDR1 MDHEN, CDR2 SYDVKM. CDR3: CASSPLPGQGVTGELFF. CDR3 nucleotide sequence: TGTGCCAGCAGTCCTTTACCGGGACAGGGGGTCACCGGGGAGCTGTTTTTT.

The rearrangement joins TRBV30 to TRBJ1-1; unclear D gene. The CDR3 has 11 residues. CDR1 is GTSNPN and CDR2 is SVGIG in the germline V gene (reference sequence). V gave up 4 bases and J gave up 11 bases, with 14 bases separating them. The CDR3 sequence is CAWTPGLGAFF. As DNA, the CDR3 is TGTGCCTGGACCCCGGGGTTGGGGGCTTTCTTT.

The chain carries TRBV18 and TRBJ2-7, with 8 bases lining up with TRBD1. The CDR3 covers 14 residues. The germline V gene has CDR1 KGHSH and CDR2 LQKENI. V shed 5 bases, J shed 0 bases, and the junction held 3 bases outside the gene matches. The CDR3 DNA sequence: TGTGCCAGCTCATTGGACAGGGACTCCTACGAGCAGTACTTC. It codes for CASSLDRDSYEQYF.

V usage is TRBV4-2 and J usage is TRBJ2-7, with 9 bases fitting TRBD1. The CDR3 covers 14 residues. CDR1 is LGHNA, CDR2 YNFKEQ, per germline. The trim removed 1 base at V and 5 bases at J, leaving 3 bases unmatched. CDR3 coding DNA: TGTGCCAGCAGCCAAGGGGGGACAGGGAACGAGCAGTACTTC. Its translation: CASSQGGTGNEQYF.

The genes are TRBV6-5 and TRBJ1-1, with a weak D call TRBD1 (5 bases). Between the trimmed V and J ends, which lost 2 bases and 6 bases, there was a span of 13 bases. CDR1 is MNHEY and CDR2 is SVGAGI in the germline V gene. The CDR3 extends over 14 amino acids. The CDR3 reads CASSYRAAGAEAFF. The CDR3 region has the DNA TGTGCCAGCAGTTACCGGGCAGCGGGGGCTGAAGCTTTCTTT.

This clone was seen once. The CDR3 loop reads CASSTDMPETQYF. Written as DNA, the CDR3 is TGTGCCAGCAGCACCGACATGCCGGAGACCCAGTACTTC. The genes are TRBV7-2 and TRBJ2-5; D call uncertain. The CDR3 covers 13 residues. The V gene lost 5 bases and the J gene lost 5 bases, with 12 bases spanning the gap. Per germline, CDR1 SGHTA and CDR2 FQGNSA.

This clone was seen a handful of times. The chain uses TRBV10-3 and TRBJ2-7, with 8 bases aligning to TRBD1. CDR3 length equals 14 residues. Germline CDR1 and CDR2: ENHRY and SYGVKD. Trimming removed 7 bases from V and 2 bases from J; junction bases left unmatched: 7. The CDR3 sequence is CAITTGTGTYEQYF. The CDR3 coding sequence is TGTGCCATCACCACGGGGACAGGTACCTACGAGCAGTACTTC.

V and J are TRBV29-1 and TRBJ2-2; 12 positions agree with TRBD2. The length of the CDR3 is 15 residues. The J segment lost 10 bases and the V segment lost 6 bases, leaving 12 bases of the junction unmatched. The germline gives CDR1 SQVTM, CDR2 ANQGSEA. The CDR3 sequence is CSVARLAGAPVELFF. CDR3 bases: TGCAGCGTGGCAAGACTAGCGGGGGCCCCCGTGGAGCTGTTTTTT.

The chain uses TRBV10-2 and TRBJ2-5; TRBD2 matches at 8 bases. The CDR3 totals 14 residues. V was pared by 6 bases and J by 5 bases, with 8 bases of the junction left unmatched. Germline V gives CDR1 WSHSY, CDR2 SAAADI. CDR3: CASSGGARPETQYF. DNA for the CDR3: TGCGCCAGCAGCGGGGGGGCTCGGCCGGAGACCCAGTACTTC.

This chain links TRBV13 with TRBJ2-2; 8 bases are shared with TRBD2. Unmatched junction bases numbered 10, after V lost 0 bases and J lost 4 bases. The CDR3 loop spans 18 amino acids. Per germline, CDR1 PRHDT and CDR2 FYEKMQ (reference sequence). The CDR3 region has the DNA TGTGCCAGCAGCTTAGGTCGTTACCGGGAGGGATCCACCGGGGAGCTGTTTTTT. Translating gives CASSLGRYREGSTGELFF.